Listed here are 24 T cell receptor beta chains from one sample, sequenced in a study of shared clonotypes between healthy human individuals. Clones were read by immunoSEQ multiplex PCR, and TCRdb kept only the in-frame ones, dropping some. The data contain about 1 million clones, about 75% of them seen just once; the ten biggest clones take up over 1.3%. What was sequenced was memory CD4+ T cells sorted from blood. Documented subset: CD45RA-negative fraction. The receptors here all came from a young man in good health.

This clone was recorded once. This probably arose from a read error, given a far larger clone one base away. The rearrangement uses TRBV14 and TRBJ1-3; D is undetermined. The V end was cut by 5 bases, the J end by 0 bases, with 2 bases between. The CDR3 contains 12 residues. Germline CDR1 reads SGHDN; CDR2 reads FVKESK. The CDR3 region is CASSYSGNTIYF. The CDR3 DNA reads as TGTGCCAGCAGCTACTCTGGAAACACCATATATTTT.

The chain couples TRBV29-1 to TRBJ1-3, with TRBD1 matching over 8 bases. Trimming cost V 6 bases and J 4 bases; bases outside gene matches: 14. The CDR3 spans 16 residues. Germline loops: CDR1 SQVTM, CDR2 ANQGSEA. The CDR3 loop is CSVPESGGKSGNTIYF. The DNA of the CDR3 is TGCAGCGTCCCCGAATCAGGGGGCAAGTCAGGAAACACCATATATTTT.

The chain recombines TRBV27 with TRBJ2-5; TRBD1 matches at 7 bases. The CDR3 runs 14 residues. Germline CDR1 MNHEY, CDR2 SMNVEV (reference sequence). After removal of 6 bases from V and 1 base from J, the junction contained 5 bases not matched to a gene. The CDR3 region has the DNA TGTGCCAGCAGCCGAAGACAGGGCCAAGAGACCCAGTACTTC. Translating it yields CASSRRQGQETQYF.

This clone appeared a single time. The chain combines TRBV11-2 with TRBJ2-2, with 9 bases aligning to TRBD2. This CDR3 spans 15 amino acids. V lost 3 bases, J lost 4 bases, and 3 bases stayed unmatched. Germline V gives CDR1 SGHAT, CDR2 FQNNGV. The CDR3 here is CASSLPSGVTGELFF. For the CDR3, the DNA is TGTGCCAGCAGCTTGCCTAGCGGGGTCACCGGGGAGCTGTTTTTT.

This clone was picked up a small number of times. The CDR3 here is CASSLAPGRAGNTIYF. The CDR3, as DNA: TGTGCCAGCAGCCTCGCTCCGGGGCGAGCGGGAAACACCATATATTTT. This chain joins TRBV7-9 and TRBJ1-3, with D perhaps TRBD1 (5 bases). Germline CDR1 reads SEHNR; CDR2 reads FQNEAQ (reference sequence). This CDR3 has 16 residues. The ends were cut back, 5 bases at V and 4 bases at J, with 18 bases in the middle. The variable domain in full, with the rest retrieved from reference TRBV7-9 and TRBJ1-3, is DTGVSQNPRHKITKRGQNVTFRCDPISEHNRLYWYRQTLGQGPEFLTYFQNEAQLEKSRLLSDRFSAERPKGSFSTLEIQRTEQGDSAMYLCASSLAPGRAGNTIYFGEGSWLTVV.

The chain combines TRBV5-1 with TRBJ1-1; D gene ambiguous. The CDR3 contains 12 residues. V shed 0 bases and J shed 11 bases, with 11 bases lying between them. In germline, CDR1 is SGHRS, CDR2 YFSETQ. CDR3 residues: CASSLGPHGAFF. The CDR3 DNA reads TGCGCCAGCAGCTTGGGACCCCACGGGGCTTTCTTT. The whole variable domain, filled in from reference TRBV5-1 and TRBJ1-1, reads KAGVTQTPRYLIKTRGQQVTLSCSPISGHRSVSWYQQTPGQGLQFLFEYFSETQRNKGNFPGRFSGRQFSNSRSEMNVSTLELGDSALYLCASSLGPHGAFFGQGTRLTVV.

The gene calls are TRBV7-2 and TRBJ2-2, with D possibly being TRBD1 or TRBD2 (6 bases each). The V gene lost 3 bases and the J gene lost 0 bases, with 11 bases spanning the gap. Per germline, CDR1 SGHTA and CDR2 FQGNSA. The CDR3 covers 16 residues. CDR3 protein: CASSFGGSANTGELFF. CDR3 DNA: TGTGCCAGCAGCTTCGGGGGCTCTGCGAACACCGGGGAGCTGTTTTTT. Using reference TRBV7-2 and TRBJ2-2 for the parts outside the CDR3, the full variable domain is GAGVSQSPSNKVTEKGKDVELRCDPISGHTALYWYRQSLGQGLEFLIYFQGNSAPDKSGLPSDRFSAERTGGSVSTLTIQRTQQEDSAVYLCASSFGGSANTGELFFGEGSRLTVL.

The V and J genes are TRBV11-2 and TRBJ2-7, with D tentatively TRBD1 (6 bases). Germline V gene data show CDR1 as SGHAT and CDR2 as FQNNGV. The ends were cut back, 1 base at V and 3 bases at J, with 7 bases in the middle. This CDR3 has 13 residues. Here the CDR3 DNA reads TGTGCCAGCAGCTTAGGGACAGACTACGAGCAGTACTTC. This encodes CASSLGTDYEQYF.

J is TRBJ2-5 and V is TRBV7-9; a possible D gene is TRBD1 (6 bases). This CDR3 is built from 14 residues. V shed 5 bases and J shed 0 bases, with 10 bases lying between them. Germline V gene sequence: CDR1 SEHNR, CDR2 FQNEAQ (reference sequence). CDR3 in DNA: TGTGCCAGCAGCCGGCGACAGGACCAAGAGACCCAGTACTTC. Protein product: CASSRRQDQETQYF.

This clone was seen repeatedly, ten times or more. The J gene is TRBJ1-1, the V gene TRBV19; TRBD1 is a possible D gene (5 bases). Germline V gene sequence: CDR1 LNHDA, CDR2 SQIVND (reference sequence). The CDR3 is 15 residues long. Trimming stripped 3 bases from V and 1 base from J, with 12 bases between. The CDR3 protein is CASSIKPGTNTEAFF. DNA for the CDR3: TGTGCCAGTAGTATTAAGCCAGGGACGAACACTGAAGCTTTCTTT.

In this sample, this clone turned up a few times. This sequence joins TRBV6-1 and TRBJ1-6; tentatively, D is TRBD1 (6 bases). This CDR3 region has 14 residues. Germline-derived CDR1 and CDR2 are MNHNS and SASEGT. The V end was cut by 5 bases, the J end by 9 bases, with 14 bases between. CDR3 residues: CASSPGDRGSPLHF. The CDR3 region has the DNA TGTGCCAGCAGTCCAGGGGATCGGGGTTCACCCCTCCACTTT.

This clone has a handful of counts. The chain joins TRBV6-1 to TRBJ1-2, with D unresolved. The CDR3 is 13 residues long. Germline assignment: CDR1 MNHNS and CDR2 SASEGT. Trimming took off 7 bases at V and 2 bases at J, with 11 bases between the two ends. CDR3 sequence reads: CASMGWENYGYTF. The CDR3, as DNA: TGTGCCAGCATGGGATGGGAAAACTATGGCTACACCTTC.

This chain joins TRBV5-1 and TRBJ2-1; TRBD2 matches 10 bases. Germline V gives CDR1 SGHRS, CDR2 YFSETQ. CDR3 size: 17 residues. Losses at the gene ends were 1 base for V and 0 bases for J; bases not matched to a gene: 4. The CDR3 DNA sequence: TGCGCCAGCAGCTTGACTAGCGGGACCGGCTCCTACAATGAGCAGTTCTTC. This sequence encodes CASSLTSGTGSYNEQFF.

The J gene is TRBJ1-2, the V gene TRBV5-4, with 11 positions matching TRBD1. V was pared by 1 base and J by 4 bases, with 6 bases of the junction left unmatched. The germline V gene has CDR1 SGHNT and CDR2 YYREEE (reference sequence). The CDR3 spans 16 residues. CDR3 region: CASSLPFGTGGYGYTF. CDR3 in DNA: TGTGCCAGCAGCTTGCCCTTTGGGACAGGGGGCTATGGCTACACCTTC.

The chain recombines TRBV28 with TRBJ2-7; 12 bases line up with TRBD2. J gave up 2 bases and V 7 bases, and 9 bases lay outside the gene matches. The CDR3 extends over 16 amino acids. Germline V gene data show CDR1 as MDHEN and CDR2 as SYDVKM. CDR3: CASMELAGGYTYEQYF. CDR3 coding DNA: TGTGCCAGCATGGAACTAGCGGGGGGCTATACCTACGAGCAGTACTTC.

The V call is TRBV19, the J call TRBJ2-7; no clear D. The V and J ends lost 4 bases and 7 bases respectively, with 11 bases between them. This CDR3 has 12 residues. Germline V gene data show CDR1 as LNHDA and CDR2 as SQIVND (reference sequence). This CDR3 reads CASSNSGWEQYF. CDR3 DNA sequence: TGTGCCAGTAGTAATTCTGGTTGGGAGCAGTACTTC. The full variable domain, its missing parts supplied by reference TRBV19 and TRBJ2-7, is DGGITQSPKYLFRKEGQNVTLSCEQNLNHDAMYWYRQDPGQGLRLIYYSQIVNDFQKGDIAEGYSVSREKKESFPLTVTSAQKNPTAFYLCASSNSGWEQYFGPGTRLTVT.

V and J are TRBV7-2 and TRBJ2-5, with 7 bases that match TRBD2. The germline V gene has CDR1 SGHTA and CDR2 FQGNSA. The CDR3 has 14 amino acids. Germline trimming cut 8 bases from V and 2 bases from J; bases unmatched to any gene: 8. CDR3 region: CASGRGPGQETQYF. DNA for the CDR3: TGTGCCAGCGGGAGGGGCCCAGGACAAGAGACCCAGTACTTC.

A remark on this clone: An end of the junction does not agree with germline; a read error may underlie this. Other DNA sequences in the same sample also yield this CDR3. This chain uses TRBV2 with TRBJ2-7; D is unresolved. Germline CDR1 is SNHLY and CDR2 is FYNNEI. The CDR3 has 11 residues. For the CDR3, the DNA is TGTGCCAGCAGGGAAGCCTACGAGCAGTACTTC. Translating gives CASREAYEQYF.

The chain employs TRBV19 and TRBJ2-1; TRBD1 matches at 8 bases. V trimming: 2 bases; J trimming: 6 bases; junction bases outside the gene matches: 3. CDR1 and CDR2 from the germline V gene are LNHDA and SQIVND (reference sequence). This CDR3 is 14 amino acids long. The CDR3 DNA is TGTGCCAGTAGTATACAGGGGGCGGTCAATGAGCAGTTCTTC. As protein: CASSIQGAVNEQFF.

The V and J genes are TRBV30 and TRBJ1-1, with TRBD1 as a possible D gene (6 bases). V was pared by 0 bases and J by 5 bases, with 13 bases between. The germline CDR1 and CDR2 sequences are GTSNPN and SVGIG (reference sequence). This CDR3 is built from 14 residues. The CDR3 spells CAWSVSQGRTEAFF. The CDR3 DNA reads as TGTGCCTGGAGTGTAAGTCAGGGGAGGACTGAAGCTTTCTTT.

About this clone: This CDR3 is also generated by other DNA sequences in the sample. The V gene is TRBV11-2, the J gene TRBJ2-7, with D tentatively TRBD2 (6 bases). Germline lookup yields CDR1 SGHAT and CDR2 FQNNGV. The CDR3 covers 14 residues. V was shortened by 7 bases and J by 0 bases, with 13 bases between the two germline ends. The CDR3 is CASNGGTVSYEQYF. In nucleotides, the CDR3 is TGTGCCAGCAACGGAGGGACGGTCTCCTACGAGCAGTACTTC.

V gene TRBV11-2 combines with J gene TRBJ2-5; 10 positions match TRBD2. The assigned J gene may be wrong: the sequence end matches TRBJ2-7 better. Germline CDR1 and CDR2: SGHAT and FQNNGV. The CDR3 spans 15 residues. The CDR3 reads CASSSTSGTSYEQYF. DNA of the CDR3: TGTGCCAGCAGCTCCACTAGCGGGACATCCTACGAGCAGTACTTC.

The genes are TRBV6-1 and TRBJ1-5; D is perhaps TRBD1 (6 bases). V was pared by 6 bases and J by 9 bases, with 15 bases between. The CDR3 is 13 residues long. Germline V gene sequence: CDR1 MNHNS, CDR2 SASEGT. The CDR3 here is CASSLTGLMPQHF. Written as DNA, the CDR3 is TGTGCCAGCAGCCTTACAGGGTTGATGCCCCAGCATTTT.

This clone has just a few counts. V gene TRBV5-6 combines with J gene TRBJ1-5, with 10 positions matching TRBD1. The ends lost 4 bases at V and 3 bases at J; junction bases unmatched: 7. CDR1 SGHDT and CDR2 YYEEEE come from the germline V gene. The CDR3 has 16 residues. The CDR3 coding sequence is TGTGCCAGCAGCATAGGGACAGGGGTCACCAATCAGCCCCAGCATTTT. Translating it yields CASSIGTGVTNQPQHF.